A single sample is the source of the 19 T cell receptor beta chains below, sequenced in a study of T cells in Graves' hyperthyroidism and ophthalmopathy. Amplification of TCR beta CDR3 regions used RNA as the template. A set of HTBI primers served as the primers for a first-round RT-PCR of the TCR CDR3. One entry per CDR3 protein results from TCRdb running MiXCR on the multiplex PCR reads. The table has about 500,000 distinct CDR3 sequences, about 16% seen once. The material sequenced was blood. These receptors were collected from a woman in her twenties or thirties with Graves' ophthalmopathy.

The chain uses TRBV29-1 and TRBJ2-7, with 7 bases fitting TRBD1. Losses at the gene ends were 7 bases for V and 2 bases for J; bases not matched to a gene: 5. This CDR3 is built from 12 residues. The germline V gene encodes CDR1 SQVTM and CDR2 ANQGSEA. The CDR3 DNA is TGCAGCGCCCGACAGGGAACCTACGAGCAGTACTTC. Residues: CSARQGTYEQYF.

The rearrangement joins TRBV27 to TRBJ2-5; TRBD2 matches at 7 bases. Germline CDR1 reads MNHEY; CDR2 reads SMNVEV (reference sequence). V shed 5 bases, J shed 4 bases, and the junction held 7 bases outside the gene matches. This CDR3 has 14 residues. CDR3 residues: CASSTYSGGETQYF. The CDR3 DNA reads TGTGCCAGCAGTACATACTCGGGGGGAGAGACCCAGTACTTC.

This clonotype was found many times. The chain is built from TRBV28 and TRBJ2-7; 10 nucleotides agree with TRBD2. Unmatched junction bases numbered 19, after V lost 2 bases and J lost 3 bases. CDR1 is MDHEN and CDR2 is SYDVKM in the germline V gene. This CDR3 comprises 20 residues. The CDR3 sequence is CASSLRRQLAGDRWDYEQYF. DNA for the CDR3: TGTGCCAGCAGTTTAAGGCGTCAGCTAGCGGGAGACAGGTGGGACTACGAGCAGTACTTC.

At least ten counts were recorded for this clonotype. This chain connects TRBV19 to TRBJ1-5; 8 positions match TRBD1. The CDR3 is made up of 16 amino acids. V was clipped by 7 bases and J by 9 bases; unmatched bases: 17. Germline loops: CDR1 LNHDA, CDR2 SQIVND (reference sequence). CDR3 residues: CASTTGTGRLQSPQHF. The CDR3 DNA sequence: TGTGCCAGTACCACGGGGACAGGTCGATTACAATCGCCCCAGCATTTT.

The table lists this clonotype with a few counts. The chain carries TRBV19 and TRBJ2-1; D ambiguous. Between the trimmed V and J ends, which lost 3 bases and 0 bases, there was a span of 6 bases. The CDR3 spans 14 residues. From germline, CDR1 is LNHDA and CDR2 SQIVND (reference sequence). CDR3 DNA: TGTGCCAGTAGTATTTCTCCCTCCTACAATGAGCAGTTCTTC. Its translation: CASSISPSYNEQFF.

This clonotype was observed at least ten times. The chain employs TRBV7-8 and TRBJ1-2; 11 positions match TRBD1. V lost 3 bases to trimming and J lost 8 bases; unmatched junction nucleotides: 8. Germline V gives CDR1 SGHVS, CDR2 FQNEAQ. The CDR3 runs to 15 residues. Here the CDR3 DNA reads TGTGCCAGCAGCTTCCTAGGACAGGGGGCGCCAGGCTACACCTTC. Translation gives CASSFLGQGAPGYTF. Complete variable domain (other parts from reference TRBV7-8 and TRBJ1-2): GAGVSQSPRYKVAKRGQDVALRCDPISGHVSLFWYQQALGQGPEFLTYFQNEAQLDKSGLPSDRFFAERPEGSVSTLKIQRTQQEDSAVYLCASSFLGQGAPGYTFGSGTRLTVV.

The CDR3 DNA sequence: TGCGCCAGCCGACAGGGGTTAAATGAGCAGTTCTTC. Its translation: CASRQGLNEQFF. V usage is TRBV5-1 and J usage is TRBJ2-1; 8 bases align to TRBD1. Germline lookup yields CDR1 SGHRS and CDR2 YFSETQ. Unmatched junction bases numbered 4, after V lost 7 bases and J lost 7 bases. This CDR3 region has 12 residues.

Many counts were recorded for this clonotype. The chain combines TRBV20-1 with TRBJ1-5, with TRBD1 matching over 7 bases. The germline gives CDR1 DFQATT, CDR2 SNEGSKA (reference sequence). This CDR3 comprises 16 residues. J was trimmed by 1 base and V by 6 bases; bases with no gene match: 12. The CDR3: CSAGGDRDVSNQPQHF. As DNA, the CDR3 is TGCAGTGCCGGAGGAGACAGGGATGTAAGCAATCAGCCCCAGCATTTT.

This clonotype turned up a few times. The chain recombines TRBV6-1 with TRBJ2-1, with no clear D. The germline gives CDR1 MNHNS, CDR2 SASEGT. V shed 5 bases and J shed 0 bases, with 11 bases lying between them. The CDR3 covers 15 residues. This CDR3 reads CASSQPGTSYNEQFF. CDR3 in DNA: TGTGCCAGCAGTCAGCCGGGTACCTCCTACAATGAGCAGTTCTTC.

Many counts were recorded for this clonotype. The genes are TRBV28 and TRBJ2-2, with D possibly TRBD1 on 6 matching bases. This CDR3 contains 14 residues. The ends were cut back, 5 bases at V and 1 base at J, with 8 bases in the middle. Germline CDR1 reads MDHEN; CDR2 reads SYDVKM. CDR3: CASSTQGNTGELFF. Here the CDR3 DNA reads TGTGCCAGCAGTACACAGGGGAACACCGGGGAGCTGTTTTTT.

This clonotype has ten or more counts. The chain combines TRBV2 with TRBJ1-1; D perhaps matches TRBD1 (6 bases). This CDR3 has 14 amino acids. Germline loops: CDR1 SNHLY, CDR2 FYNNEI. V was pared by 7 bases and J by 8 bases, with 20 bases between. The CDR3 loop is CASTQFGPGAEAFF. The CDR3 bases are TGTGCCAGCACCCAATTCGGACCGGGGGCCGAAGCTTTCTTT.

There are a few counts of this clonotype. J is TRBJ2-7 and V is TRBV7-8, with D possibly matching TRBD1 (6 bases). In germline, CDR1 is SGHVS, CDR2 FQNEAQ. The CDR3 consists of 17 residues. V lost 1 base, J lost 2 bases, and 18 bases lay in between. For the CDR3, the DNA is TGTGCCAGCAGCTTAGGGCTGTGGCGGACAGAAGCCTACGAGCAGTACTTC. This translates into CASSLGLWRTEAYEQYF.

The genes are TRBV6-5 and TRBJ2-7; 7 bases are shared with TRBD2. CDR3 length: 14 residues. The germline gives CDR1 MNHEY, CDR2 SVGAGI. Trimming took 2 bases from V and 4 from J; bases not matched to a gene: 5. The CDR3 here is CASSYASGAYEQYF. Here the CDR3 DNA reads TGTGCCAGCAGTTACGCTAGCGGAGCTTACGAGCAGTACTTC.

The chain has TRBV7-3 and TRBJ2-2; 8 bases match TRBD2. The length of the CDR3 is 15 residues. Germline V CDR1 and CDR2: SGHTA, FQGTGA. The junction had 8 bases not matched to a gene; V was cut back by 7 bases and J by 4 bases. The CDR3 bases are TGTGCCAGCACCACGTCCGCGGGAGGCACCGGGGAGCTGTTTTTT. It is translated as CASTTSAGGTGELFF. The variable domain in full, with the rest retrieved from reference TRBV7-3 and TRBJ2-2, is GAGVSQTPSNKVTEKGKYVELRCDPISGHTALYWYRQSLGQGPEFLIYFQGTGAADDSGLPNDRFFAVRPEGSVSTLKIQRTERGDSAVYLCASTTSAGGTGELFFGEGSRLTVL.

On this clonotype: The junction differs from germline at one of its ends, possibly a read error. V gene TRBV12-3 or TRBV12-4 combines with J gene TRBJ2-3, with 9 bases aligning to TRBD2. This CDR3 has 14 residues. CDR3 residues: CASSLVAGVDTQYF. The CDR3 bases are TGTGCCAGCAGCTTAGTAGCGGGAGTAGATACGCAGTATTTT.

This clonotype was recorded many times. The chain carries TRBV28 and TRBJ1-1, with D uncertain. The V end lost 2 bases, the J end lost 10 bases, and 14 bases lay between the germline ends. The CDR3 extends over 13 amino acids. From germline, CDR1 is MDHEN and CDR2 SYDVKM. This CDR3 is CASSLRQLMRAFF. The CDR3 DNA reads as TGTGCCAGCAGTTTACGGCAGCTTATGCGAGCTTTCTTT. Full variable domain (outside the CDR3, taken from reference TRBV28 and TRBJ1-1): DVKVTQSSRYLVKRTGEKVFLECVQDMDHENMFWYRQDPGLGLRLIYFSYDVKMKEKGDIPEGYSVSREKKERFSLILESASTNQTSMYLCASSLRQLMRAFFGQGTRLTVV.

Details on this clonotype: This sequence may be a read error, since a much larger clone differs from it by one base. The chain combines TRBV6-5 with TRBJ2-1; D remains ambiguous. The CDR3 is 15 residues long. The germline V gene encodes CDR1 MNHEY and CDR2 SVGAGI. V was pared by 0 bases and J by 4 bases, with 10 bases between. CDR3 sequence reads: CASSYSGPRYNEQFF. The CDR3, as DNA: TGTGCCAGCAGTTACTCCGGACCACGGTACAATGAGCAGTTCTTC.

The CDR3 bases are TGTGCCAGCAGTGTAGTCTATTCAAATGAGCAGTTCTTC. Encoded protein: CASSVVYSNEQFF. The chain recombines TRBV2 with TRBJ2-1; D ambiguous. Germline V gene data show CDR1 as SNHLY and CDR2 as FYNNEI. Trimming shortened V by 4 bases and J by 7 bases, and 11 bases separated the two germline ends. The CDR3 loop spans 13 amino acids.

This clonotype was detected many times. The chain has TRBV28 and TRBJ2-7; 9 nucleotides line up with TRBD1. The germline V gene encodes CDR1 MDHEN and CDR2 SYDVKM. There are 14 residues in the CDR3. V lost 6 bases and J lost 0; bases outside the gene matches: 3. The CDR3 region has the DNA TGTGCCAGCAGCGGACAGGGGATCTCCTACGAGCAGTACTTC. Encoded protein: CASSGQGISYEQYF.